A selection of T cell receptor beta chains follows, all from one sample in a study of T cells in localized non-small cell lung cancer. TCRdb's table, derived via immunoSEQ multiplex PCR, lists solely in-frame clones and lacks some. This repertoire shows around 26,000 clones, about 91% found once; its top ten account for roughly 9%. Sequences were derived from peripheral blood mononuclear cells, sampled before any cancer treatment. The origin of the receptors is a woman aged 40-69 years with stage III lung adenocarcinoma. CDR3s include the opening cysteine and the closing phenylalanine or tryptophan. D genes are given only for firm matches. The size of a clone is reported for some rows only, either as once, few or many, or as a class for expanded clones.

CDR3 DNA | CDR3 protein | J gene | V gene | CDR3 length | D gene | clone size
TGTGCCAGCAGCCTAAACGATGGGGAGGGGGAGACCCAGTACTTC | CASSLNDGEGETQYF | TRBJ2-5 | TRBV11-2 | 15 | TRBD2 | NA
TGTGCCAGCAGCCAAGGTGGGACAGGTCTGAATGAGCAGTTCTTC | CASSQGGTGLNEQFF | TRBJ2-1 | TRBV14 | 15 | TRBD1 | NA
TGTGCCAGTAGTAGAGGCGGGACCGGGGACTCCTACGAGCAGTACTTC | CASSRGGTGDSYEQYF | TRBJ2-7 | TRBV19 | 16 | NA | NA
TGTGCCAGCTCACTAAGTGGGGAGCAGTACTTC | CASSLSGEQYF | TRBJ2-7 | TRBV18 | 11 | NA | NA
TGCGCCAGCAGTGAGCCCGGGACAGGTTACACTGAAGCTTTCTTT | CASSEPGTGYTEAFF | TRBJ1-1 | TRBV10-2 | 15 | TRBD1 | NA
TGTGCCAGCAGCTTAGAATTGCTTAGCGGGGGCACCAATGAGCAGTTCTTC | CASSLELLSGGTNEQFF | TRBJ2-1 | TRBV11-2 | 17 | TRBD2 | NA
TGCGCCAGCAGCCAAGACGGAGCTTTGGGAACAGATACGCAGTATTTT | CASSQDGALGTDTQYF | TRBJ2-3 | TRBV4-3 | 16 | NA | NA
TGCGCCAGCAGCCAACCGCGGACAGCAACTAATGAAAAACTGTTTTTT | CASSQPRTATNEKLFF | TRBJ1-4 | TRBV4-1 | 16 | NA | NA
TGTGCCAGCAGCGTATGGGGTGATAGCAATCAGCCCCAGCATTTT | CASSVWGDSNQPQHF | TRBJ1-5 | TRBV9 | 15 | NA | NA
TGTGCCAGCAGCTTCGGGGTCAGCACAGATACGCAGTATTTT | CASSFGVSTDTQYF | TRBJ2-3 | TRBV7-8 | 14 | NA | NA
TGTGCCAGCAGCCCCCGCGGAGGGCGCGCGAACACTGAAGCTTTCTTT | CASSPRGGRANTEAFF | TRBJ1-1 | TRBV7-8 | 16 | NA | NA
TGTGCCAGCAGCCCCAGGGGGGGGGCAGGCACAGATACGCAGTATTTT | CASSPRGGAGTDTQYF | TRBJ2-3 | TRBV9 | 16 | NA | NA
TGCGCCAGCAGCCCCTCGGGGGGTTTACCGGAGGGCTACACCTTC | CASSPSGGLPEGYTF | TRBJ1-2 | TRBV5-1 | 15 | NA | once
TGTGCCAGCAGCTTAGCGGGGGGCGATGAGCAGTTCTTC | CASSLAGGDEQFF | TRBJ2-1 | TRBV7-9 | 13 | NA | NA
TGTGCCAGCAGGGTCGACACCGGGGAGCTGTTTTTT | CASRVDTGELFF | TRBJ2-2 | TRBV7-9 | 12 | NA | NA
TGTGCCAGCGCGCCAGGGAATTTTGGGCCCTATGGCTACACCTTC | CASAPGNFGPYGYTF | TRBJ1-2 | TRBV6-6 | 15 | NA | NA
TGTGCCTGGAGTATTGGGGTAAACTATGGCTACACCTTC | CAWSIGVNYGYTF | TRBJ1-2 | TRBV30 | 13 | NA | NA